Listed here are 27 T cell receptor beta chains from one sample, sequenced in a study of radiotherapy plus CTLA-4 blockade in lung cancer (dated by TCRdb to the late 2010s). Receptor libraries were prepared by the immunoSEQ multiplex PCR assay. TCRdb holds this immuneACCESS table with in-frame rearrangements only. Some clones are missing; in checked studies, unresolved V genes explain under half, and the rest has no known cause. This sample gives over 95,000 clones in total; about 70% of them show up just once. Roughly 3.1% of the sample rests with the top ten. The sample here was peripheral blood, taken from a patient treated with radiotherapy plus ipilimumab. Receptors were obtained from a human donor with non-small cell lung cancer who had a partial response to radiotherapy plus ipilimumab. Some clones in this sample may be carry-over from other donors' samples.

This clone was picked up one time. The CDR3 DNA sequence: TGTGCCAGCTCACCAAGGGTTAGCGGGATACGGAACGAGCAGTACTTC. Translation: CASSPRVSGIRNEQYF. The chain has TRBV18 and TRBJ2-7; TRBD2 agrees at 8 bases. This CDR3 contains 16 residues. The germline V gene has CDR1 KGHSH and CDR2 LQKENI. The trim removed 2 bases at V and 5 bases at J, leaving 11 bases unmatched.

The CDR3 sequence is CASSVRDPRGEQYF. The CDR3 DNA reads as TGTGCCAGCAGCGTGAGGGACCCCCGGGGGGAGCAGTACTTC. The V gene is TRBV6-6, the J gene TRBJ2-7; TRBD2 might be the D (6 bases). V was shortened by 6 bases and J by 7 bases, with 19 bases between the two germline ends. Germline-derived CDR1 and CDR2 are MNHNY and SVGAGI (reference sequence). CDR3 size: 14 residues.

The chain employs TRBV6-1 and TRBJ1-4, with TRBD1 matching over 11 bases. Germline V gives CDR1 MNHNS, CDR2 SASEGT. V was pared by 4 bases and J by 2 bases, with 9 bases of the junction left unmatched. The CDR3 length is 18 residues. The CDR3 DNA is TGTGCCAGCAGTGGGACAGGGGGCCTACCACGGACTAATGAAAAACTGTTTTTT. Its translation: CASSGTGGLPRTNEKLFF.

The chain has TRBV5-4 and TRBJ2-5, with 7 bases matching TRBD1. CDR1 SGHNT and CDR2 YYREEE come from the germline V gene (reference sequence). J gave up 3 bases and V 7 bases, and 6 bases lay outside the gene matches. CDR3 length: 13 amino acids. This chain's CDR3 is CASARDREETQYF. CDR3 bases: TGTGCCAGCGCCCGGGACAGAGAAGAGACCCAGTACTTC.

This clone was picked up one time. The chain uses TRBV5-8 and TRBJ2-1; 7 bases match TRBD1. CDR1 is SGHTS and CDR2 is YDEGEE in the germline V gene. The length of the CDR3 is 15 residues. With 5 bases clipped from V and 8 bases from J, the junction kept 13 bases outside the gene matches. In nucleotides, the CDR3 is TGTGCCAGCAGATTAGAGAGGGGGCATCGGGATGAGCAGTTCTTC. Translated: CASRLERGHRDEQFF.

A word on this clone: At one end, the junction sequence differs from germline, possibly due to a read error. The V gene is TRBV5-1, the J gene TRBJ1-2; tentatively, D is TRBD1 (5 bases). The CDR3 covers 12 residues. Germline V gene lookup returns CDR1 SGHRS and CDR2 YFSETQ. The CDR3, as DNA: TGTGCCAGCAGCTTGTCAGGGCTAGGCTACACCTTC. The encoded protein is CASSLSGLGYTF.

This chain joins TRBV6-1 and TRBJ1-6, with D maybe TRBD1 (6 bases). This CDR3 is 14 amino acids long. The V gene's germline CDR1 is MNHNS and CDR2 SASEGT. V was cut by 7 bases and J by 8 bases, with 15 bases left in between. CDR3 bases: TGTGCCAGCACCCTAGGGGACATCTATTCACCCCTCCACTTT. Protein sequence: CASTLGDIYSPLHF.

In its sample, this clone was seen a few times. The chain combines TRBV12-2 with TRBJ2-2; TRBD1 is the table's D call and was not checked against the DNA. TRBV12-2 is noted as a pseudogene. CDR3 length equals 15 residues. The CDR3 coding sequence is TGTGCAAGTCGCGGAAGGGGGCCCGACACCGGGGAGCTGTTTTTT. Translated, it gives CASRGRGPDTGELFF.

The chain carries TRBV4-1 and TRBJ1-3; D gene ambiguous. The length of the CDR3 is 16 residues. Germline CDR1 is MGHRA and CDR2 is YSYEKL. V lost 1 base and J lost 0, with 10 bases in between. The CDR3 coding sequence is TGCGCCAGCAGCCAAGGTCCCAGGAACTCTGGAAACACCATATATTTT. The encoded protein is CASSQGPRNSGNTIYF.

The chain joins TRBV6-5 to TRBJ2-7, with 8 bases that match TRBD2. The germline gives CDR1 MNHEY, CDR2 SVGAGI. The J segment lost 4 bases and the V segment lost 2 bases, leaving 7 bases of the junction unmatched. The CDR3 is 15 amino acids. The CDR3 is CASSYRLGLAYEQYF. CDR3 sequence (DNA): TGTGCCAGCAGTTACCGACTTGGACTAGCTTACGAGCAGTACTTC.

The rearrangement links TRBV15 to TRBJ1-6; 8 bases are shared with TRBD1. The germline CDR1 and CDR2 sequences are LNHNV and YYDKDF (reference sequence). CDR3 length: 15 amino acids. V was pared by 4 bases and J by 6 bases, with 5 bases of the junction left unmatched. The CDR3 loop is CATSTRTGSNSPLHF. The CDR3 DNA reads TGTGCCACCAGCACTCGGACAGGGAGTAATTCACCCCTCCACTTT.

The chain is built from TRBV7-2 and TRBJ2-7; 9 bases match TRBD1. V dropped 6 bases and J dropped 2; count of bases not matched to a gene: 2. Germline V lookup: CDR1 SGHTA, CDR2 FQGNSA. This CDR3 spans 13 amino acids. The CDR3 loop reads CASSRTGAYEQYF. DNA of the CDR3: TGTGCCAGCAGTAGGACAGGGGCCTACGAGCAGTACTTC.

The chain has TRBV2 and TRBJ2-7; TRBD2 aligns across 10 bases. The CDR3 has 15 amino acids. CDR1 is SNHLY and CDR2 is FYNNEI in the germline V gene. V lost 6 bases and J lost 1; bases outside the gene matches: 6. Here the CDR3 DNA reads TGTGCCAGCAGGGCTCGGACTAGCGGTTCCTACGAGCAGTACTTC. This translates into CASRARTSGSYEQYF.

This clone was seen more than once but under ten times. This chain links TRBV28 with TRBJ1-5, with 9 positions matching TRBD1. The CDR3 spans 16 residues. Germline CDR1 is MDHEN and CDR2 is SYDVKM. The trim removed 7 bases at V and 3 bases at J, leaving 10 bases unmatched. The CDR3 is CASTPDRGFLNQPQHF. DNA of the CDR3: TGTGCCAGCACCCCGGACAGGGGATTTCTCAATCAGCCCCAGCATTTT.

The chain has TRBV5-1 and TRBJ2-7; 8 bases agree with TRBD2. CDR1 SGHRS and CDR2 YFSETQ come from the germline V gene. The CDR3 loop spans 15 amino acids. The J segment lost 3 bases and the V segment lost 5 bases, leaving 10 bases of the junction unmatched. This CDR3 reads CASRLTSDGGYEQYF. CDR3 nucleotides: TGCGCCAGCAGACTGACTAGCGACGGAGGCTACGAGCAGTACTTC.

Points on this clone: The identical CDR3 is also encoded by other nucleotide sequences in the sample. This chain uses TRBV18 with TRBJ1-1; the match to TRBD1 covers 8 bases. CDR1 KGHSH and CDR2 LQKENI come from the germline V gene. The CDR3 sequence is 12 residues long. V lost 6 bases to trimming and J lost 11 bases; unmatched junction nucleotides: 8. The DNA for the CDR3 is TGTGCCAGCTCGCGGACAGGGAAAGAGGCTTTCTTT. Amino acids: CASSRTGKEAFF.

This rearrangement joins TRBV4-3 to TRBJ1-2; D is possibly TRBD1 (6 bases). CDR1 and CDR2 (germline): LGHNA, YSLEER. V was trimmed by 0 bases and J by 8 bases, leaving 16 bases between them. The length of the CDR3 is 15 residues. The CDR3: CASSQDRGGQTGYTF. The DNA of the CDR3 is TGCGCCAGCAGCCAAGATCGCGGAGGACAGACCGGCTACACCTTC.

This chain connects TRBV10-3 to TRBJ2-1, with a tentative D call TRBD2 (6 bases). CDR3 size: 17 residues. Germline CDR1 ENHRY, CDR2 SYGVKD. V lost 6 bases, J lost 1 base, and 19 bases lay in between. The CDR3 is CAISGGSAGLSYNEQFF. The DNA for the CDR3 is TGTGCCATCAGCGGGGGTAGCGCCGGTCTTTCCTACAATGAGCAGTTCTTC.

The rearrangement links TRBV7-9 to TRBJ2-1, with a weak D call TRBD2 (6 bases). CDR1 SEHNR and CDR2 FQNEAQ come from the germline V gene (reference sequence). This CDR3 region has 15 residues. The V end was cut by 0 bases, the J end by 9 bases, with 15 bases between. The CDR3, as DNA: TGTGCCAGCAGCTTAGCAATCGGGAGCGGTGGTGAGCAGTTCTTC. Translated, it gives CASSLAIGSGGEQFF.

This chain joins TRBV7-8 and TRBJ2-7; D possibly corresponds to TRBD2 (6 bases). The germline V gene has CDR1 SGHVS and CDR2 FQNEAQ. Trimming took off 4 bases at V and 7 bases at J, with 17 bases between the two ends. This CDR3 is built from 14 residues. CDR3: CASSSHRLGREQYF. CDR3 DNA sequence: TGTGCCAGCAGCTCCCACCGACTAGGGCGGGAGCAGTACTTC.

The chain has TRBV19 and TRBJ2-2, with a weak D call TRBD2 (5 bases). Germline CDR1 and CDR2: LNHDA and SQIVND (reference sequence). This CDR3 is built from 15 residues. The germline V and J ends were trimmed by 6 bases and 5 bases, with 16 bases remaining between them. The CDR3 protein is CASSLPGMWTGELFF. CDR3 nucleotide sequence: TGTGCCAGTAGCCTCCCCGGGATGTGGACCGGGGAGCTGTTTTTT.

This chain uses TRBV18 with TRBJ1-1; 7 positions match TRBD1. The germline V gene has CDR1 KGHSH and CDR2 LQKENI. The CDR3 length is 18 residues. Losses at the gene ends were 0 bases for V and 4 bases for J; bases not matched to a gene: 14. The CDR3 sequence: CASSPPNRRGRSATEAFF. Here the CDR3 DNA reads TGTGCCAGCTCACCACCCAACAGGAGGGGGCGCTCGGCCACTGAAGCTTTCTTT.

The gene calls are TRBV28 and TRBJ2-1; 7 bases agree with TRBD1. In germline, CDR1 is MDHEN, CDR2 SYDVKM. CDR3 size: 15 residues. Germline trimming cut 6 bases from V and 4 bases from J; bases unmatched to any gene: 9. This CDR3 is CASSPSGTAYNEQFF. CDR3 DNA: TGTGCCAGCAGCCCTTCCGGGACAGCTTACAATGAGCAGTTCTTC.

This clone was seen more than once but under ten times. This rearrangement joins TRBV6-5 to TRBJ1-4; a possible D gene is TRBD1 (6 bases). The V gene's germline CDR1 is MNHEY and CDR2 SVGAGI. V was cut by 4 bases and J by 7 bases, with 13 bases left in between. The CDR3 runs 14 residues. The CDR3 is CASSLGQGLEKLFF. CDR3 sequence (DNA): TGTGCCAGCAGTTTGGGACAAGGGCTTGAAAAACTGTTTTTT.

The chain uses TRBV4-2 and TRBJ2-7, with 8 bases fitting TRBD2. The CDR3 covers 15 residues. The germline V gene encodes CDR1 LGHNA and CDR2 YNFKEQ. J gave up 5 bases and V 2 bases, and 8 bases lay outside the gene matches. The chain's CDR3 is CASSQQAGVVDEQYF. The CDR3 DNA is TGTGCCAGCAGCCAACAAGCGGGGGTGGTGGACGAGCAGTACTTC.

V is TRBV2 and J is TRBJ1-2; 10 bases map to TRBD1. Germline V gene sequence: CDR1 SNHLY, CDR2 FYNNEI. Trimming cost V 8 bases and J 7 bases; bases outside gene matches: 1. CDR3 length: 11 amino acids. CDR3 sequence (DNA): TGTGCCAGCGGGGACAGGGGTGGCTACACCTTC. It encodes CASGDRGGYTF.

This clone was recorded a few times. An end of the junction differs from the germline gene, which may be a read error. This chain links TRBV10-2 with TRBJ2-7, with 11 bases matching TRBD1. The germline V gene has CDR1 WSHSY and CDR2 SAAADI. There are 15 residues in the CDR3. The CDR3 is CASSPADRGLWEQYF. CDR3 nucleotides: TGTGCCAGCAGTCCTGCGGACAGGGGGCTGTGGGAGCAGTACTTC.